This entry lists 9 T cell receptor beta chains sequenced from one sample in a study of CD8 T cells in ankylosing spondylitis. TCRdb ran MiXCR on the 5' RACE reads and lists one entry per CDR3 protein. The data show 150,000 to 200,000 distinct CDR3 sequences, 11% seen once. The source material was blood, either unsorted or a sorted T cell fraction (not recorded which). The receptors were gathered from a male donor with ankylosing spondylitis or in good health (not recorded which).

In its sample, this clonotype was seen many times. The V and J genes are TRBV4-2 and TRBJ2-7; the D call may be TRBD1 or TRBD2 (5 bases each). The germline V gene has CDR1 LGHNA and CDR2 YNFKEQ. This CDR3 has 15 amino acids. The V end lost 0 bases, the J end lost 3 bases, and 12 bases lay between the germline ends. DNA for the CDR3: TGTGCCAGCAGCCAAGATTGGGACGGGGACTACGAGCAGTACTTC. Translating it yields CASSQDWDGDYEQYF.

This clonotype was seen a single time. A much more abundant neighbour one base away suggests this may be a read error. The CDR3 coding sequence is TGTGCCAGCAGCCGAGGGGGAGTCTACAATGAGCAGTTCTTC. Translation: CASSRGGVYNEQFF. The rearrangement links TRBV3-1 to TRBJ2-1; possible D gene TRBD1, 6 bases. The CDR3 sequence is 14 residues long. V lost 4 bases and J 3 bases, leaving 10 bases between the germline ends. Germline loops: CDR1 LGHDT, CDR2 YNNKEL (reference sequence).

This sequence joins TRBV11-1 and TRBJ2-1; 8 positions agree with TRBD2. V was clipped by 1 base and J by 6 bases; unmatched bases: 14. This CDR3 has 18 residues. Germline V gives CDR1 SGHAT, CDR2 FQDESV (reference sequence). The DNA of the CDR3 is TGTGCCAGCAGCTTAGGTGCAGCGGGGGCCCGCACCTCCAATGAGCAGTTCTTC. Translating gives CASSLGAAGARTSNEQFF.

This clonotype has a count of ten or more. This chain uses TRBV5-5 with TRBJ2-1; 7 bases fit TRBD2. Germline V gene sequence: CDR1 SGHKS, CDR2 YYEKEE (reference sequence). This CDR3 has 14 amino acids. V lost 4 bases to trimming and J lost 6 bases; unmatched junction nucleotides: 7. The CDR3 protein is CASSLSGGGNEQFF. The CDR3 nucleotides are TGTGCCAGCAGCCTCTCTGGGGGGGGCAATGAGCAGTTCTTC.

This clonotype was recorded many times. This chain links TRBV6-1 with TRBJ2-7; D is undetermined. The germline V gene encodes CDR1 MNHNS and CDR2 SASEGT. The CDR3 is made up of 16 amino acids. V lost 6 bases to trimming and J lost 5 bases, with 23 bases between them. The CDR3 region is CASSRIFIDVVHEQYF. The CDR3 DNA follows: TGTGCCAGCAGCCGAATCTTCATCGACGTCGTCCACGAGCAGTACTTC.

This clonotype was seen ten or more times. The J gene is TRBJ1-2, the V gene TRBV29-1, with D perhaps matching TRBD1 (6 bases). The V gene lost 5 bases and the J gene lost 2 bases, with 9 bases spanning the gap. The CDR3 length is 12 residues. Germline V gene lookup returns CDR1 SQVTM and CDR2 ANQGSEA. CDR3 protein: CSVRTGNYGYTF. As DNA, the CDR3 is TGCAGCGTTCGTACAGGGAACTATGGCTACACCTTC. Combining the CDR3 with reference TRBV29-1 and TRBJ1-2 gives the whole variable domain SAVISQKPSRDICQRGTSLTIQCQVDSQVTMMFWYRQQPGQSLTLIATANQGSEATYESGFVIDKFPISRPNLTFSTLTVSNMSPEDSSIYLCSVRTGNYGYTFGSGTRLTVV.

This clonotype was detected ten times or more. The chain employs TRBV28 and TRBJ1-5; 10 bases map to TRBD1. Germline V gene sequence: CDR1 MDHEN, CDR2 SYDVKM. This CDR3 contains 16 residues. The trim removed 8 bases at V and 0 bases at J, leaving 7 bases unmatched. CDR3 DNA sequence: TGTGCCAGCGGGAGACAGGGGGCGTCTAGCAATCAGCCCCAGCATTTT. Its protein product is CASGRQGASSNQPQHF. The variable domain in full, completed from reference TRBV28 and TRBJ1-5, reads DVKVTQSSRYLVKRTGEKVFLECVQDMDHENMFWYRQDPGLGLRLIYFSYDVKMKEKGDIPEGYSVSREKKERFSLILESASTNQTSMYLCASGRQGASSNQPQHFGDGTRLSIL.

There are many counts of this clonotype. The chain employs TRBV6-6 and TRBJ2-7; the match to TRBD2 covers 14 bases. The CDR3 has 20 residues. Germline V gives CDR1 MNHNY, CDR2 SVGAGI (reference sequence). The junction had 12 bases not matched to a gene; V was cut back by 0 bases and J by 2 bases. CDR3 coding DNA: TGTGCCAGCAGTTACTCGTCGGGACTAGCGGGAGAGAAAAATCCCTACGAGCAGTACTTC. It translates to CASSYSSGLAGEKNPYEQYF.

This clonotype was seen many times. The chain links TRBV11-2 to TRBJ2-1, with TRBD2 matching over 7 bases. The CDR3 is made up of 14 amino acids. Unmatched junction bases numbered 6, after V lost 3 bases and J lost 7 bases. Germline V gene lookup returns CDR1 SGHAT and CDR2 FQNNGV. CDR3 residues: CASSFAGTTNEQFF. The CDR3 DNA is TGTGCCAGCAGCTTCGCCGGGACTACGAATGAGCAGTTCTTC.